This T cell receptor beta chain derives from a study of tumor-infiltrating lymphocytes in primary liver carcinoma. Points from the study as a whole: Overlap between tumor regions exceeded overlap of tumor with adjacent tissue or blood.

The input was approximately 500 ng total RNA; TCR beta cDNA was made from it with a constant-region primer. Three nested multiplex PCR rounds of slightly modified ARM-PCR generated TCR beta libraries. The first two PCR rounds, around 10 cycles each, used TRBV1-TRBV30 forward primers and a C-beta reverse primer. MiXCR was run by TCRdb on the multiplex PCR reads, yielding one entry per CDR3 protein. This repertoire shows 85,000 to 100,000 distinct CDR3 sequences, about 73% found once; its top ten account for around 30%. Co-extracted RNA and DNA came from roughly 21-30 mg of unsorted bulk tissue. The CDR3 length is 13 residues. CDR1 and CDR2 from the germline V gene are SEHNR and FQNEAQ (reference sequence). Deletions cut 7 bases from V and 4 bases from J, with 12 bases between. As regards this clonotype: What it binds is unknown.

The chain uses TRBV7-9 and TRBJ2-3; tentatively, D is TRBD1 or TRBD2 (5 bases each). The receptor was isolated from a man in his forties with primary liver carcinoma and hepatitis B virus infection. Input material: tumor-adjacent normal liver tissue. For the CDR3, the DNA is TGTGCCAGCAAATCCGGGGCGTCAGATACGCAGTATTTT. Its protein product is CASKSGASDTQYF.